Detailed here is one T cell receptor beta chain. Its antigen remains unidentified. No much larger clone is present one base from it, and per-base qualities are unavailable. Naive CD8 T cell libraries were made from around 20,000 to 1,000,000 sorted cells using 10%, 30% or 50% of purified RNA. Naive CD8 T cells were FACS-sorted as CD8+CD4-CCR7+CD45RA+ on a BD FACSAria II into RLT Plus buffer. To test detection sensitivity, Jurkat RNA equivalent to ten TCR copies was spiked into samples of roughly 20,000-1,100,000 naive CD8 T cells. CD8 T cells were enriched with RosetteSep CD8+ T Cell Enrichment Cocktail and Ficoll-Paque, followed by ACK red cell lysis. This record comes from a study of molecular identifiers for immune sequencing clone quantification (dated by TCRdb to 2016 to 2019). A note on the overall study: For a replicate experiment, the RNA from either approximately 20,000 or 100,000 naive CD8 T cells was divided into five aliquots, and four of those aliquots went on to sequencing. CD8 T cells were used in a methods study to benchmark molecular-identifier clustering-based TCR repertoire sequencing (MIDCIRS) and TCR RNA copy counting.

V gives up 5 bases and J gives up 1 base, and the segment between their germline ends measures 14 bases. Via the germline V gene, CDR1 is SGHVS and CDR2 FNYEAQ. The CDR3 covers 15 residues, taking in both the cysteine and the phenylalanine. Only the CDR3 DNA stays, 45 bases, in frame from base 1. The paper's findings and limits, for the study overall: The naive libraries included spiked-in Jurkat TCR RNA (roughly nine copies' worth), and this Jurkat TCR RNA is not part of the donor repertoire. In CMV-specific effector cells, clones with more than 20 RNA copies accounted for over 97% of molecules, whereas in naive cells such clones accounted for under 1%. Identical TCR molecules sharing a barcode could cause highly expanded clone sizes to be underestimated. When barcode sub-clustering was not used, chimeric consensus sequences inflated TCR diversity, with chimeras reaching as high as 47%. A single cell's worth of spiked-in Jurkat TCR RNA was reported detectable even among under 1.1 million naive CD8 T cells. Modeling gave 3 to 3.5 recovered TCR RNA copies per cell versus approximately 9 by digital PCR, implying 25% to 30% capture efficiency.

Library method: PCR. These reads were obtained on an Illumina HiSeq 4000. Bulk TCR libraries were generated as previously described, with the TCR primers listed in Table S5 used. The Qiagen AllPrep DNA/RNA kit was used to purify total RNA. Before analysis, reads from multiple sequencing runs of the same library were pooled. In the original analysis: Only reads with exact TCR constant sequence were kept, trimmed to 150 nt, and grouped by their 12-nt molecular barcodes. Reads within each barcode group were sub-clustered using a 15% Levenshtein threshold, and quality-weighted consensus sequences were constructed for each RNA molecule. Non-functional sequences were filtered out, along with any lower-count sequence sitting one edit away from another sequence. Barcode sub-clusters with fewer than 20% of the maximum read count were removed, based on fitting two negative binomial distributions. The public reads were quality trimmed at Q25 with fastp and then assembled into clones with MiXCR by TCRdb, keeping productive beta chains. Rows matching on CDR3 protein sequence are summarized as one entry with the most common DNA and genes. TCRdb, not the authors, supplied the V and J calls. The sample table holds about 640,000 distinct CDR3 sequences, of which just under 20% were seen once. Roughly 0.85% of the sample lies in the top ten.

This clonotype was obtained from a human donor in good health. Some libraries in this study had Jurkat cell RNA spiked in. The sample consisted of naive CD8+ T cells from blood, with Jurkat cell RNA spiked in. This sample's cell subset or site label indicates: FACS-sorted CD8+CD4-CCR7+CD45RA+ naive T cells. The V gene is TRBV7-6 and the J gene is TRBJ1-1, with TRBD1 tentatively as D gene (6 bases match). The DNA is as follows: TGTGCCAGCAGCCAACCCGACAGGACGAACACTGAAGCTTTCTTT. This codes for CASSQPDRTNTEAFF. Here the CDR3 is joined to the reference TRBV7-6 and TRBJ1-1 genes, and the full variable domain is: GAGVSQSPRYKVTKRGQDVALRCDPISGHVSLYWYRQALGQGPEFLTYFNYEAQQDKSGLPNDRFSAERPEGSISTLTIQRTEQRDSAMYRCASSQPDRTNTEAFFGQGTRLTVV.